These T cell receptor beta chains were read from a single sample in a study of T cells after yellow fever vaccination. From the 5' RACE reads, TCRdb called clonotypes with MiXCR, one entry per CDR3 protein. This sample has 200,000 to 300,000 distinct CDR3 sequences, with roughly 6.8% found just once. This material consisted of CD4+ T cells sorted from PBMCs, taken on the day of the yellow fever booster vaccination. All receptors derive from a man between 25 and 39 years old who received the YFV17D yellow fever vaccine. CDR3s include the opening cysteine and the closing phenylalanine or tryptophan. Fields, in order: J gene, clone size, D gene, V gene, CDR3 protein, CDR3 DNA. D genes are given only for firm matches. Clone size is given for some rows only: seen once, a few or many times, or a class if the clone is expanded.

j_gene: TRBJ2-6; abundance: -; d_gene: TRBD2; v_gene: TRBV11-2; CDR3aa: CASSSARGLAAGANVLTF; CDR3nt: TGTGCCAGCAGCTCGGCCCGAGGACTAGCGGCTGGGGCCAACGTCCTGACTTTC
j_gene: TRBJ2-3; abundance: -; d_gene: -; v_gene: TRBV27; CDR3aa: CASSSGPGRGRGRTDTQYF; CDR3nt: TGTGCCAGCAGTAGCGGACCCGGGAGGGGGCGAGGGCGGACAGATACGCAGTATTTT
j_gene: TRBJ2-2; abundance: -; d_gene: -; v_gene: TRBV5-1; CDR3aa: CASSLEPAGNTGELFF; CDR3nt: TGCGCCAGCAGCTTGGAGCCAGCGGGGAACACCGGGGAGCTGTTTTTT
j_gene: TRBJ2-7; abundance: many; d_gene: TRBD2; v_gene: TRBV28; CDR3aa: CASSAAGTSATYEQYF; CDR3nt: TGTGCCAGCAGCGCTGCGGGGACTAGCGCAACCTACGAGCAGTACTTC
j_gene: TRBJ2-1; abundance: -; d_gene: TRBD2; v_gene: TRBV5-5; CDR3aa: CASGGDGRAPSYNEQFF; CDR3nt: TGTGCCAGCGGGGGTGACGGGAGGGCCCCCTCCTACAATGAGCAGTTCTTC
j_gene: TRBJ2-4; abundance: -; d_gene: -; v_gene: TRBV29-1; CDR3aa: CSVEDLANIQYF; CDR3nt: TGCAGCGTTGAAGATCTGGCGAACATTCAGTACTTC
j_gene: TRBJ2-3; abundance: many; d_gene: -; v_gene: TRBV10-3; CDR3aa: CAISESTGGALSTQYF; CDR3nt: TGTGCCATCAGTGAGTCGACGGGCGGGGCCCTATCTACGCAGTATTTT
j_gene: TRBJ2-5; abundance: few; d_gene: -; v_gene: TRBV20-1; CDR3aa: CSGGTLHKTQYF; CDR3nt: TGCAGTGGCGGGACCCTGCACAAGACCCAGTACTTC
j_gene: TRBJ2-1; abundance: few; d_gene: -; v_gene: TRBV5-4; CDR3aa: CASSLGGTEGGEQFF; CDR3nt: TGTGCCAGCAGCTTGGGTGGGACAGAGGGGGGTGAGCAGTTCTTC
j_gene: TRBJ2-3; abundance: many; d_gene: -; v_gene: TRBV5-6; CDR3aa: CASSLGGRSTDTQYF; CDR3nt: TGTGCCAGCAGCTTAGGGGGGCGGAGCACAGATACGCAGTATTTT
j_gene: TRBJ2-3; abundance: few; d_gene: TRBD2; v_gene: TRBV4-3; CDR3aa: CASSHLAGERADTQYF; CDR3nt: TGCGCCAGCAGCCACCTAGCGGGAGAAAGGGCAGATACGCAGTATTTT
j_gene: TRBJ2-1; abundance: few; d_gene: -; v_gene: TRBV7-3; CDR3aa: CASSLTGGWHEQFF; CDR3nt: TGTGCCAGCAGCTTAACCGGAGGGTGGCATGAGCAGTTCTTC
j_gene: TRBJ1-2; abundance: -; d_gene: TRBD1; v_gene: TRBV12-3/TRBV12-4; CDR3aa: CASSPDRQYGYTF; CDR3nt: TGTGCCAGCAGCCCGGACAGGCAGTATGGCTACACCTTC
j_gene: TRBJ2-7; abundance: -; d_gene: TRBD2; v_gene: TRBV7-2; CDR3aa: CASSPGTSGSSYEQYF; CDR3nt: TGTGCCAGCAGCCCGGGGACTAGCGGGAGCTCCTACGAGCAGTACTTC
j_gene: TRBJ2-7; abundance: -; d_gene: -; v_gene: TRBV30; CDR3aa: CAWSRGGGGSSYEQYF; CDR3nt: TGTGCCTGGAGTCGGGGCGGGGGCGGGAGCTCCTACGAGCAGTACTTC
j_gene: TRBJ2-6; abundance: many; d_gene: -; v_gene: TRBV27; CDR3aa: CASSYQGHSGANVLTF; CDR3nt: TGTGCCAGCAGTTACCAAGGACACTCTGGGGCCAACGTCCTGACTTTC
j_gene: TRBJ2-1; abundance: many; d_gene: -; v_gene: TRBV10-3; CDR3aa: CASRGDNEQFF; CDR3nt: TGTGCCTCGAGGGGAGACAATGAGCAGTTCTTC
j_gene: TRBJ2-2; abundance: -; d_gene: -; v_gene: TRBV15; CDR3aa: CATSRAPGQYTGELFF; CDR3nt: TGTGCCACCAGCAGAGCCCCAGGACAGTACACCGGGGAGCTGTTTTTT
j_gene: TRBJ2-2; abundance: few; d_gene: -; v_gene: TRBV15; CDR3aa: CATSRDKRSTGELFF; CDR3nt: TGTGCCACCAGCAGAGATAAGCGGTCCACCGGGGAGCTGTTTTTT
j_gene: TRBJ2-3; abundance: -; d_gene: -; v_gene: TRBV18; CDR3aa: CASSPSLLTGYETDTQYF; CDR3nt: TGTGCCAGCTCACCCAGCCTTTTGACAGGTTACGAGACAGATACGCAGTATTTT
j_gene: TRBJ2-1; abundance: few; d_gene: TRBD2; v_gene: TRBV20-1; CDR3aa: CSARDRTSGRIGNEQFF; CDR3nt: TGCAGTGCTAGAGATCGGACTAGCGGGAGGATTGGTAATGAGCAGTTCTTC
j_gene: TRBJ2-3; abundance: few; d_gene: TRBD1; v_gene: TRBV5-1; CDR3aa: CASSPDRGITDTQYF; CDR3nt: TGCGCCAGCAGCCCGGACAGGGGAATCACAGATACGCAGTATTTT
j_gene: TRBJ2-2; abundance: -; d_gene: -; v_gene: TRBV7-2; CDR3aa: CASASLRQGGGELFF; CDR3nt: TGTGCCAGCGCTTCTCTTCGACAGGGAGGCGGGGAGCTGTTTTTT
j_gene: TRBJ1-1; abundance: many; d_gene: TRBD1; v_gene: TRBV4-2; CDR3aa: CASSQGGTVEAFF; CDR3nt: TGTGCCAGCAGCCAAGGGGGGACAGTTGAAGCTTTCTTT
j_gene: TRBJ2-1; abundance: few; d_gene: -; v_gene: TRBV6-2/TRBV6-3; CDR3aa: CASRDSSSWNEQFF; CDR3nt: TGTGCCAGCAGGGATTCTTCTAGTTGGAATGAGCAGTTCTTC
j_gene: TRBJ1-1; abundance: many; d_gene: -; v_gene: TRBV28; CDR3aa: CASSLRRLGTEAFF; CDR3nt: TGTGCCAGCAGTTTGAGGCGCCTGGGCACTGAAGCTTTCTTT
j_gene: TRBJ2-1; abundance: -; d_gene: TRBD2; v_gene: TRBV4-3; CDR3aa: CASSQDNSGPSFF; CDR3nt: TGCGCCAGCAGCCAAGATAATAGCGGGCCCTCCTTCTTC
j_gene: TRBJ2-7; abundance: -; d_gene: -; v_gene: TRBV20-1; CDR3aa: CSGDQGPAYEQYF; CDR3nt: TGCAGCGGGGACCAGGGCCCTGCCTACGAGCAGTACTTC
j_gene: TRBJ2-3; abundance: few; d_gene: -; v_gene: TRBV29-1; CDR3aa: CSVVDTKGTQYF; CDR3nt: TGCAGCGTTGTAGACACCAAGGGTACGCAGTATTTT
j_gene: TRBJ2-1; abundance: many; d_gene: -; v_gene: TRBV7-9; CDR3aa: CASSLAGDLKSNEQFF; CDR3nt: TGTGCCAGCAGCTTAGCGGGCGACTTAAAATCGAATGAGCAGTTCTTC
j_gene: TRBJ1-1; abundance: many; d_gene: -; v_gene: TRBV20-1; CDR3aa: CSARRTNTEAFF; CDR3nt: TGCAGTGCTAGACGGACGAACACTGAAGCTTTCTTT
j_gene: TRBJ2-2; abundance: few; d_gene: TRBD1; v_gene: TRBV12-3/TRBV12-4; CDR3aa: CASRLQGSTGELFF; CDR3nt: TGTGCCAGCAGGCTACAGGGGTCCACCGGGGAGCTGTTTTTT
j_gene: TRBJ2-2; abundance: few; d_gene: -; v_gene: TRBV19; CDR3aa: CASSSYRDPGNTGELFF; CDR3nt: TGTGCCAGTAGTTCCTACAGGGACCCCGGGAACACCGGGGAGCTGTTTTTT
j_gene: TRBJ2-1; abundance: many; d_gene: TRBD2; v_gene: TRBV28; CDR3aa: CASQRTSLSYNEQFF; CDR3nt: TGTGCCAGTCAACGGACTAGCCTATCCTACAATGAGCAGTTCTTC
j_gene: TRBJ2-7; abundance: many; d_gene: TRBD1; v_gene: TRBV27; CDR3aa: CASRRGQVYYEQYF; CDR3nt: TGTGCCAGCCGTAGAGGACAGGTATACTACGAGCAGTACTTC
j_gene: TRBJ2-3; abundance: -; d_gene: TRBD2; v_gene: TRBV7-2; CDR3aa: CASSLGGRAVDTQYF; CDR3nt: TGTGCCAGCAGCTTAGGCGGGAGGGCCGTTGATACGCAGTATTTT
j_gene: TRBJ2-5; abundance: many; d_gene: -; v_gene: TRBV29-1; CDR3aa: CSVGETQYF; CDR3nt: TGCAGCGTTGGAGAGACCCAGTACTTC
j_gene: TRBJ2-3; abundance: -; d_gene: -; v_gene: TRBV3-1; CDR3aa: CASCHSIAPTDTQYF; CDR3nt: TGTGCCAGCTGCCATTCAATCGCCCCCACAGATACGCAGTATTTT
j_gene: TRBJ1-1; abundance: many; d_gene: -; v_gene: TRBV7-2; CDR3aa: CASSLKVNTEAFF; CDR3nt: TGTGCCAGCAGCTTAAAGGTGAACACTGAAGCTTTCTTT
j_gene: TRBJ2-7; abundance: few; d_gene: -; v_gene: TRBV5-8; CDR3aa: CASSYQTTPYEQYF; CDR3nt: TGTGCCAGCAGCTACCAGACGACTCCCTACGAGCAGTACTTC
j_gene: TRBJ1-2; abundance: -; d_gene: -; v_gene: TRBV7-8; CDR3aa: CASTPQAYGYTF; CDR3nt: TGTGCCAGCACCCCCCAGGCCTATGGCTACACCTTC
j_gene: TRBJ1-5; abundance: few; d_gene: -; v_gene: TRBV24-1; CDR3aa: CATSTAGASNQPQHF; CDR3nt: TGTGCCACCAGTACGGCAGGGGCTAGCAATCAGCCCCAGCATTTT
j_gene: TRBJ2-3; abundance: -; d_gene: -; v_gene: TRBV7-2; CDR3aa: CASSLWGYSTDTQYF; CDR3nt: TGTGCCAGCAGCTTATGGGGGTATAGCACAGATACGCAGTATTTT
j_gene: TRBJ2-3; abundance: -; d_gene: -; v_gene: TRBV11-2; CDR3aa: CASSLEGGVRTDTQYF; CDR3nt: TGTGCCAGCAGCTTAGAGGGGGGAGTGAGGACAGATACGCAGTATTTT
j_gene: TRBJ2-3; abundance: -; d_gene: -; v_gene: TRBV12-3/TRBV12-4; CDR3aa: CASSMTSYPDTQYF; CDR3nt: TGTGCCAGCAGCATGACTAGTTATCCAGATACGCAGTATTTT
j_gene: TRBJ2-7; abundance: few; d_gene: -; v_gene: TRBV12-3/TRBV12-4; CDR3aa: CASSFSGTPYEQYF; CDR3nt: TGTGCCAGCAGTTTTTCGGGTACGCCCTACGAGCAGTACTTC
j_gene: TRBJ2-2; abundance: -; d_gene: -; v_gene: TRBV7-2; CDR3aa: CASSSWRGEDTGKLFF; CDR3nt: TGTGCCAGCAGCTCCTGGCGCGGGGAGGACACCGGGAAGCTGTTTTTT
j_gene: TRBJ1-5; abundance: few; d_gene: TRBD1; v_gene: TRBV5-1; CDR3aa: CASSLEAGGGNQPQHF; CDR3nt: TGCGCCAGCAGCTTGGAGGCAGGGGGCGGCAATCAGCCCCAGCATTTT
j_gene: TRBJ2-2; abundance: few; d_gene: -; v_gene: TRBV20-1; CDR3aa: CSARRAEGRTGELFF; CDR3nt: TGCAGTGCTCGAAGAGCGGAGGGGCGAACCGGGGAGCTGTTTTTT
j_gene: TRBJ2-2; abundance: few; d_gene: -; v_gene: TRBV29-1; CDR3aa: CSVSDLSNTGELFF; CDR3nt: TGCAGCGTTTCGGACTTATCGAACACCGGGGAGCTGTTTTTT
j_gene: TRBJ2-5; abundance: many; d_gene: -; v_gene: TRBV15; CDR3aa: CATSRGGTALETQYF; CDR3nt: TGTGCCACCAGCAGGGGAGGGACAGCGCTAGAGACCCAGTACTTC